This TCR beta chain was identified during a study of OX40 agonist ivuxolimab in advanced cancers. For the study at large: Enrolled patients in dose escalation had cancers that were hepatocellular carcinoma, melanoma, renal cell or head and neck cancer.

Assay: immunoSEQ multiplex PCR; the TCRdb copy retains only in-frame clones and omits some. The sample consists of more than 95,000 clones, roughly 89% of them appearing once. CDR1 and CDR2 (germline): SEHNR, FQNEAQ (reference sequence). CDR3 size: 15 residues. Trimming took 4 bases from V and 1 from J; bases not matched to a gene: 2. Patients were ruled out by autoimmune disease history or systemic immunosuppression. The source material was CD4+ or CD8+ T cells sorted from blood, sampled in a trial of the OX40 agonist ivuxolimab. The V and J genes are TRBV7-9 and TRBJ2-5; 11 positions agree with TRBD2. The sequence derives from an adult with an advanced solid tumor such as melanoma, head and neck, liver or kidney cancer. The CDR3 is CASSSSGGIQETQYF. CDR3 DNA: TGTGCCAGCAGCTCTAGCGGGGGGATCCAAGAGACCCAGTACTTC.